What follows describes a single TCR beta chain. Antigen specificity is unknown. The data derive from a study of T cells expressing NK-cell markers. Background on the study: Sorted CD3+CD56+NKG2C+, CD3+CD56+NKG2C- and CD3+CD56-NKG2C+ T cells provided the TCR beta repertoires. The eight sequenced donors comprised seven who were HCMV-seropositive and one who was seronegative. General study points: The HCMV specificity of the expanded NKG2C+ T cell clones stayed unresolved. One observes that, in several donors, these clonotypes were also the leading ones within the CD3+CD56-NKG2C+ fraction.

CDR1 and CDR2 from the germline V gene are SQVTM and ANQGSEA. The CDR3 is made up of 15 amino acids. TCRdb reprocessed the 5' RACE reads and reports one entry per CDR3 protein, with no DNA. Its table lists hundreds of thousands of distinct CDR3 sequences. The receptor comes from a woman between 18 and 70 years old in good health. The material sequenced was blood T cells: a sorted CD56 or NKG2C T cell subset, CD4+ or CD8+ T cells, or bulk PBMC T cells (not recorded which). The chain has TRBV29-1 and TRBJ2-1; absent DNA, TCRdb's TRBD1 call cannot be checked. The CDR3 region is CSAGGVDRSYNEQFF.